Below are 23 T cell receptor beta chains sequenced from a single sample in a study of T cells in women clearing cervical HPV infection. Sequencing used immunoSEQ multiplex PCR; TCRdb keeps in-frame clones, though not all of them. This table lists about 44,000 clones. The material sequenced was blood buffy coat. These receptor sequences come from a woman aged 18-70 years with a cervical HPV16 infection that either progressed to CIN3+ or cleared (not recorded which).

CDR3 region: CASSLNPGQGYGYTF. The part of the CDR3 DNA that was read is TGTGCCAGCAGCTTGAACCCGGGACAGGGCTATGGC. This chain uses TRBV5-6 with TRBJ1-2, with 9 bases that match TRBD1. With the read ending 3 residues before the CDR3 end, the germline J gene is used to fill in that end. Germline-derived CDR1 and CDR2 are SGHDT and YYEEEE. The CDR3 totals 15 residues. V lost 1 base, J lost 4 bases, and 5 bases stayed unmatched.

Points on this clone: The sequence runs out 3 residues before the end of the CDR3; the remainder is reconstructed from the germline J gene. Other nucleotide sequences from this sample produce the same CDR3. The J gene is TRBJ1-3, the V gene TRBV6-2 or TRBV6-3; D gene uncertain. The V end was cut by 0 bases, the J end by 4 bases, with 10 bases between. Germline assignment: CDR1 MNHEY and CDR2 SVGEGT. CDR3 length equals 15 residues. The sequenced CDR3 bases are TGTGCCAGCAGTTACTCCGCACTCTCAGGAAACACC. Its protein product is CASSYSALSGNT. From start to end, the CDR3 is CASSYSALSGNTIYF.

Worth noting for this clone: The read ends 3 residues before the CDR3 terminus; that terminus is restored from the germline J gene. This chain joins TRBV6-1 and TRBJ2-7; the D gene is possibly TRBD1 (6 bases). V was shortened by 1 base and J by 4 bases, with 11 bases between the two germline ends. This CDR3 has 14 amino acids. Germline CDR1 MNHNS, CDR2 SASEGT. The CDR3: CASSEDRVSYEQYF. CDR3 bases read: TGTGCCAGCAGTGAAGACAGGGTTTCATACGAG.

Worth noting for this clone: Read coverage stops 3 residues before the CDR3 terminus; the germline J gene supplies the remainder. V and J are TRBV15 and TRBJ2-1; TRBD2 aligns across 9 bases. CDR1 and CDR2 from the germline V gene are LNHNV and YYDKDF (reference sequence). V lost 3 bases, J lost 8 bases, and 11 bases stayed unmatched. This CDR3 has 16 residues. This CDR3 is CATSRRASSGNDEQFF. The covered CDR3 bases are TGTGCCACCAGCAGGAGGGCTTCTAGCGGGAACGATGAG.

Concerning this clone: The read ends 3 residues shy of where the CDR3 ends; the end is completed using the germline J gene. The genes are TRBV15 and TRBJ1-6, with D perhaps TRBD1 (5 bases). The CDR3 runs to 16 residues. CDR1 is LNHNV, CDR2 YYDKDF, per germline (reference sequence). CDR3 sequence: CATSTRKGGAGGTLHF. The sequenced CDR3 bases are TGTGCCACCAGCACCCGAAAGGGTGGTGCCGGGGGGACC.

Judged by frequency, this clone is medium-sized (0.01 to 0.1%). The missing CDR3 end, 3 residues past where the read stops, is filled in from the germline J gene. J is TRBJ2-3 and V is TRBV6-4; 7 nucleotides agree with TRBD2. The CDR3 extends over 14 amino acids. The germline CDR1 and CDR2 sequences are MRHNA and SNTAGT. With 2 bases clipped from V and 4 bases from J, the junction kept 3 bases outside the gene matches. The CDR3 loop reads CASSDGLAADTQYF. CDR3 bases read: TGTGCCAGCAGTGACGGCCTAGCGGCAGATACG.

As regards this clone: The CDR3 end is not reached by the read, which stops 3 residues before it; the germline J gene fills it in. V and J are TRBV5-1 and TRBJ2-3; the match to TRBD1 covers 7 bases. Germline trimming cut 8 bases from V and 0 bases from J; bases unmatched to any gene: 6. Germline V gene lookup returns CDR1 SGHRS and CDR2 YFSETQ. The CDR3 is made up of 14 amino acids. The CDR3 bases that were read are TGCGCCAGACACCGGGACAGAAGCACAGATACG. It codes for CARHRDRSTDT. The entire CDR3 sequence reads CARHRDRSTDTQYF.

For this clone: The read falls 3 residues short of the CDR3 end, and the missing part is taken from the germline J gene. This chain uses TRBV10-2 with TRBJ2-5, with 9 bases identical to TRBD2. This CDR3 has 14 amino acids. Germline CDR1 is WSHSY and CDR2 is SAAADI. With 3 bases clipped from V and 7 bases from J, the junction kept 6 bases outside the gene matches. This CDR3 reads CASSERRGGGTQYF. The covered CDR3 bases are TGCGCCAGCAGTGAACGGCGGGGGGGCGGGACC.

In the case of this clone: A junction end diverges from the germline sequence, so it may reflect a read error. The missing CDR3 end, 3 residues past where the read stops, is filled in from the germline J gene. The rearrangement uses TRBV2 and TRBJ2-3, with TRBD2 as a possible D gene (5 bases). The CDR3 contains 17 residues. Germline CDR1 and CDR2: SNHLY and FYNNEI. The covered CDR3 bases are TGTGCCAGCAGTGAAACAGAGGGCCTCTCGATCCCAGAGACG. It yields the protein CASSETEGLSIPET. The complete CDR3 reads CASSETEGLSIPETQYF.

On this clone: The read finishes 3 residues shy of the CDR3 end, and the germline J gene is used to complete it. The chain uses TRBV7-8 and TRBJ1-2; no clear D. Germline V gives CDR1 SGHVS, CDR2 FQNEAQ. This CDR3 has 15 amino acids. V was pared by 1 base and J by 4 bases, with 13 bases between. The CDR3 DNA, read in part, is TGTGCCAGCAGCTTAGACCCAGCGCTTAGCTATGGC. This gives the protein CASSLDPALSYG. The CDR3 in its entirety is CASSLDPALSYGYTF.

The CDR3 protein is CASTSKGTSGYTF. The covered CDR3 bases are TGTGCCAGTACCTCCAAGGGCACGAGCGGC. The chain couples TRBV7-2 to TRBJ1-2; no clear D. The read halts 3 residues ahead of the CDR3 end, with the missing end drawn from the germline J gene. This CDR3 region has 13 residues. The germline CDR1 and CDR2 sequences are SGHTA and FQGNSA.

Regarding this clone: Read coverage stops 3 residues before the CDR3 terminus; the germline J gene supplies the remainder. This sequence joins TRBV7-2 and TRBJ1-1; possibly TRBD1 for D (5 bases). V was trimmed by 2 bases and J by 3 bases, leaving 7 bases between them. This CDR3 comprises 13 residues. Germline V gives CDR1 SGHTA, CDR2 FQGNSA. The CDR3 region is CASSLSGDTEAFF. The covered CDR3 bases are TGTGCCAGCAGCTTATCGGGGGACACTGAA. Full variable domain (outside the CDR3, taken from reference TRBV7-2 and TRBJ1-1): GAGVSQSPSNKVTEKGKDVELRCDPISGHTALYWYRQSLGQGLEFLIYFQGNSAPDKSGLPSDRFSAERTGGSVSTLTIQRTQQEDSAVYLCASSLSGDTEAFFGQGTRLTVV.

Remarks on this clone: From the germline J gene comes the end of the CDR3, since the read stops 3 residues before it. The V call is TRBV6-2 or TRBV6-3, the J call TRBJ2-1; D is perhaps TRBD2 (6 bases). Germline CDR1 reads MNHEY; CDR2 reads SVGEGT. The germline V and J ends were trimmed by 6 bases and 6 bases, with 12 bases remaining between them. CDR3 length equals 13 residues. CDR3 sequence: CASSRLGFNEQFF. The sequenced part of the CDR3 DNA is TGTGCCAGCAGCAGACTAGGTTTCAATGAG.

Regarding this clone: With the read ending 3 residues before the CDR3 end, the germline J gene is used to fill in that end. The rearrangement links TRBV14 to TRBJ2-2; 7 positions agree with TRBD1. V shed 4 bases and J 7 bases; nucleotides not matched to a gene: 6. Germline V gene lookup returns CDR1 SGHDN and CDR2 FVKESK. The CDR3 spans 14 residues. CDR3 loop: CASSLRGLVGELFF. The part of the CDR3 DNA that was read is TGTGCCAGCAGCCTTAGGGGGCTTGTCGGGGAG.

In the case of this clone: The missing CDR3 end, 3 residues past where the read stops, is filled in from the germline J gene. V is TRBV7-8 and J is TRBJ1-2; TRBD1 aligns across 7 bases. The CDR3 runs 15 residues. Per germline, CDR1 SGHVS and CDR2 FQNEAQ. The part of the CDR3 DNA that was read is TGTGCCAGCAGCTTAGTGGCAGGGGGGACGAATGAG. Translation: CASSLVAGGTNE. The full CDR3 protein reads CASSLVAGGTNEYTF.

Worth noting for this clone: The read ends 3 residues before the CDR3 terminus; that terminus is restored from the germline J gene. This chain uses TRBV30 with TRBJ2-7; 9 bases line up with TRBD1. The CDR3 loop spans 15 amino acids. V gave up 2 bases and J gave up 5 bases; unmatched junction bases: 10. Germline V CDR1 and CDR2: GTSNPN, SVGIG (reference sequence). The CDR3 bases that were read are TGTGCCTGGAGTTCTCCGGGACAGGGACACCACGAG. Translation gives CAWSSPGQGHHE. The whole CDR3 protein reads CAWSSPGQGHHEQYF.

As to this clone: The read terminates 3 residues ahead of where the CDR3 ends, so the germline J gene completes it. The rearrangement uses TRBV30 and TRBJ2-7; 10 bases map to TRBD1. The CDR3 loop spans 13 amino acids. Losses at the gene ends were 1 base for V and 6 bases for J; bases not matched to a gene: 3. Germline CDR1 GTSNPN, CDR2 SVGIG (reference sequence). The sequenced CDR3 bases are TGTGCCTGGAGTGGTGACAGGGGGCTCGAG. It encodes CAWSGDRGLE. The CDR3 reads in full as CAWSGDRGLEQYF.

With respect to this clone: The read comes to an end 3 residues before the CDR3 does, leaving the germline J gene to fill in the end. The genes are TRBV2 and TRBJ2-3; possible D gene TRBD2, 5 bases. This CDR3 has 15 amino acids. From germline, CDR1 is SNHLY and CDR2 FYNNEI. The part of the CDR3 DNA that was read is TGTGCCAGCAGTGAAACGGGGATCAGCAATCAGCCG. Its translation: CASSETGISNQP. The entire CDR3 protein is CASSETGISNQPQYF.

Note on this clone: The read finishes 3 residues shy of the CDR3 end, and the germline J gene is used to complete it. This rearrangement joins TRBV19 to TRBJ2-1, with D hard to call. Germline V gene lookup returns CDR1 LNHDA and CDR2 SQIVND (reference sequence). The CDR3 totals 15 residues. V lost 4 bases to trimming and J lost 7 bases, with 17 bases between them. Incomplete CDR3 DNA: TGTGCCAGTAGTAGCTGGGCCAATCTCGATAATGAG. Amino acids: CASSSWANLDNE. The whole CDR3 protein reads CASSSWANLDNEQFF.

The covered CDR3 bases are TGCGCCAGCAGCTTGGAACACTCTGGGGCCAACGTC. Amino acids: CASSLEHSGANV. The CDR3, in full, reads CASSLEHSGANVLTF. The chain couples TRBV5-1 to TRBJ2-6; no clear D gene. Sequencing ends 3 residues short of the CDR3 end; the germline J gene provides the rest. The CDR3 covers 15 residues. Germline-derived CDR1 and CDR2 are SGHRS and YFSETQ. Trimming shortened V by 0 bases and J by 0 bases, and 4 bases separated the two germline ends.

A note on this clone: The sequenced fragment ends 3 residues before the CDR3 boundary, so the rest is inferred from the germline J gene. The chain employs TRBV19 and TRBJ1-1; D might be TRBD1 (6 bases). Deletions cut 1 base from V and 5 bases from J, with 17 bases between. Germline loops: CDR1 LNHDA, CDR2 SQIVND (reference sequence). CDR3 length: 16 amino acids. CDR3 in amino acids: CASSIGDTGMVTEAFF. The part of the CDR3 DNA that was read is TGTGCCAGTAGTATAGGTGACACAGGGATGGTTACTGAA.

A note on this clone: The read ends 3 residues before the CDR3 terminus; that terminus is restored from the germline J gene. This chain joins TRBV7-3 and TRBJ2-2; 8 bases line up with TRBD1. This CDR3 is 15 amino acids long. With 5 bases clipped from V and 7 bases from J, the junction kept 9 bases outside the gene matches. The germline CDR1 and CDR2 sequences are SGHTA and FQGTGA. The DNA read from the CDR3 is TGTGCCAGCAGCCCAACGGGGACAGGCAGCGGGGAG. It codes for CASSPTGTGSGE. The CDR3 in its entirety is CASSPTGTGSGELFF.

Remarks on this clone: The read terminates 3 residues ahead of where the CDR3 ends, so the germline J gene completes it. The chain uses TRBV5-1 and TRBJ2-5, with no clear D. This CDR3 has 11 amino acids. V lost 3 bases and J lost 6, with 6 bases in between. Germline values: CDR1 SGHRS, CDR2 YFSETQ. CDR3 loop: CASSSQKTQYF. The DNA read from the CDR3 is TGCGCCAGCAGCTCCCAGAAGACC.